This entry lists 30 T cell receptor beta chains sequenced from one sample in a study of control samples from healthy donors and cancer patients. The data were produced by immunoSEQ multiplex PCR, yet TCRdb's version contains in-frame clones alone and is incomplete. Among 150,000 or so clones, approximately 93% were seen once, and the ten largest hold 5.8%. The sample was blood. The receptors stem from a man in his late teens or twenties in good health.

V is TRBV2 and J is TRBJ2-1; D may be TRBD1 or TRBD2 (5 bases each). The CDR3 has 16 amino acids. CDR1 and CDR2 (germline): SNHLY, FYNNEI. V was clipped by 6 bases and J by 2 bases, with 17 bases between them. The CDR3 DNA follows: TGTGCCAGCAGGAAAACCGGGCAGGGACCCTACAATGAGCAGTTCTTC. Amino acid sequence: CASRKTGQGPYNEQFF.

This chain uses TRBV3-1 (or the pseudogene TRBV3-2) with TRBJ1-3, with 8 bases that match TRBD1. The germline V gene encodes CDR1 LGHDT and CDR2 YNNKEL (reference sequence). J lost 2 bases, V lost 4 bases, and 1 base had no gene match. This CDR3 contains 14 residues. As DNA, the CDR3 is TGTGCCAGCAGCCCGACAGGGGCTGGAAACACCATATATTTT. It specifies CASSPTGAGNTIYF.

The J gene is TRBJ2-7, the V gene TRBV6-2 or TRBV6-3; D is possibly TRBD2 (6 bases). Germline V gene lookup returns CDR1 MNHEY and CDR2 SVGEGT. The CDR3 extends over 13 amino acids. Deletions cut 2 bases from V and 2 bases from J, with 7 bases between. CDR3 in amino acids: CASSYGGTYEQYF. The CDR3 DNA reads TGTGCCAGCAGTTACGGCGGGACCTACGAGCAGTACTTC.

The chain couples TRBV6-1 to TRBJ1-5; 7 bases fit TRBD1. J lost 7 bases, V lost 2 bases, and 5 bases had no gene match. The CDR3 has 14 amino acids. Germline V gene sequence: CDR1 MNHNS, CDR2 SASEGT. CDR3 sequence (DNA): TGTGCCAGCAGTGAATACAGGGGAGAACAGCCCCAGCATTTT. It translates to CASSEYRGEQPQHF.

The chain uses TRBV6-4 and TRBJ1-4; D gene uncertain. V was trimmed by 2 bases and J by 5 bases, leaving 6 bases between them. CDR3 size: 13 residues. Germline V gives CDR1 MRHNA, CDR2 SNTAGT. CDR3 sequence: CASSDRVNEKLFF. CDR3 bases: TGTGCCAGCAGTGACCGTGTGAATGAAAAACTGTTTTTT.

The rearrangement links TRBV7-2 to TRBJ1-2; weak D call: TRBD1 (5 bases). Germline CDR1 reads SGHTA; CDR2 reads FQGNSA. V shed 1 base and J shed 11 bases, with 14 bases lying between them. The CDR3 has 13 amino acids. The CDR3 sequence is CASSLGGEGGYTF. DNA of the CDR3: TGTGCCAGCAGCTTAGGGGGGGAGGGCGGTTACACCTTC.

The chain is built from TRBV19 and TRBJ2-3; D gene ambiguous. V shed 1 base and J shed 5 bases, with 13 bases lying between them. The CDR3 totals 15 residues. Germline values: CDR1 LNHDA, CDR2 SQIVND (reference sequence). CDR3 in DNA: TGTGCCAGTAGTATAGGAAGGCCGGGTGTAGATACGCAGTATTTT. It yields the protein CASSIGRPGVDTQYF.

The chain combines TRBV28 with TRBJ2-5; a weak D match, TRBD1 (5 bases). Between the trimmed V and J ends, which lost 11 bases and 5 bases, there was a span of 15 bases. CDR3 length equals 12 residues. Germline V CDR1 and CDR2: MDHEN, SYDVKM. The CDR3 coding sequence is TGTGCCTCTAAGGGCAGGGCGGAGACCCAGTACTTC. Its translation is CASKGRAETQYF.

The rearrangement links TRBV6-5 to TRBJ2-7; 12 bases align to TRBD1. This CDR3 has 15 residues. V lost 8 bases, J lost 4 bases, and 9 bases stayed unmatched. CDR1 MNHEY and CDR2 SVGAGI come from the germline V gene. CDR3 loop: CASGYRGQGAYEQYF. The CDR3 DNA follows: TGTGCCAGCGGGTATCGGGGACAGGGGGCTTACGAGCAGTACTTC.

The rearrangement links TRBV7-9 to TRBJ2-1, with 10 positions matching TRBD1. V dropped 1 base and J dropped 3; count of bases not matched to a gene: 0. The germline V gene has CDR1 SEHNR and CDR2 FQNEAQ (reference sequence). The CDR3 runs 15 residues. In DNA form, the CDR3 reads TGTGCCAGCAGCTTAGGGGACAGGGGCTACAATGAGCAGTTCTTC. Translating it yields CASSLGDRGYNEQFF.

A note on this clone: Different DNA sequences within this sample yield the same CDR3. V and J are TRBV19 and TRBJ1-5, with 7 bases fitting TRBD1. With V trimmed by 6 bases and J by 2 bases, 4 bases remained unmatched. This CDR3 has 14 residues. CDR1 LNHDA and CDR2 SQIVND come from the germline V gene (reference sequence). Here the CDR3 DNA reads TGTGCCAGTAGCGGAACAGGGGGCAATCAGCCCCAGCATTTT. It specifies CASSGTGGNQPQHF.

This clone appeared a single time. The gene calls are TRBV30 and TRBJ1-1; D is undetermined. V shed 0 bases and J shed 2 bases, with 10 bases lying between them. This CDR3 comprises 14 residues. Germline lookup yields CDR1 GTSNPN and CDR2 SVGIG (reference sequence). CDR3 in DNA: TGTGCCTGGAGTGTTTGGACGGAAAACACTGAAGCTTTCTTT. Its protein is CAWSVWTENTEAFF.

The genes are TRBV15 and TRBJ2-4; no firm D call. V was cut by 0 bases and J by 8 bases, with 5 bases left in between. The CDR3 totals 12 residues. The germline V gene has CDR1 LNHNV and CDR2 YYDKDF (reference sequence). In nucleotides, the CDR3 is TGTGCCACCAGCAGAGATACATACATTCAGTACTTC. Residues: CATSRDTYIQYF.

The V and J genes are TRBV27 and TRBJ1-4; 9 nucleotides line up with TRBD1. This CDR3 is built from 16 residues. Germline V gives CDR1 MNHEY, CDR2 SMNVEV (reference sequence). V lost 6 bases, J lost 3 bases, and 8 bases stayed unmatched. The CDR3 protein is CASSRRDRAPNEKLFF. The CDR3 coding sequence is TGTGCCAGCAGCCGCCGGGACAGGGCGCCTAATGAAAAACTGTTTTTT.

The CDR3 loop is CATADRHTEAFF. As DNA, the CDR3 is TGTGCCACCGCGGACAGGCACACTGAAGCTTTCTTT. This chain connects TRBV19 to TRBJ1-1; 7 bases line up with TRBD1. The length of the CDR3 is 12 residues. In germline, CDR1 is LNHDA, CDR2 SQIVND (reference sequence). V trimming: 10 bases; J trimming: 3 bases; junction bases outside the gene matches: 5.

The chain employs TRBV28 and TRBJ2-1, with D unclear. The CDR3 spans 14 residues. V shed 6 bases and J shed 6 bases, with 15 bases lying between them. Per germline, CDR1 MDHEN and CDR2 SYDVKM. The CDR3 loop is CASSQGGRPNEQFF. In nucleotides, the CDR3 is TGTGCCAGCAGCCAAGGCGGCAGGCCCAATGAGCAGTTCTTC.

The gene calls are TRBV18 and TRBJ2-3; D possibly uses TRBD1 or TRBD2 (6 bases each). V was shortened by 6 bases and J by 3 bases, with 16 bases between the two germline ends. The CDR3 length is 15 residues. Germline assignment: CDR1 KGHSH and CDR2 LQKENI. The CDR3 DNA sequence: TGTGCCAGCTCGGGGATCGGGGGCCGTACAGATACGCAGTATTTT. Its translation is CASSGIGGRTDTQYF.

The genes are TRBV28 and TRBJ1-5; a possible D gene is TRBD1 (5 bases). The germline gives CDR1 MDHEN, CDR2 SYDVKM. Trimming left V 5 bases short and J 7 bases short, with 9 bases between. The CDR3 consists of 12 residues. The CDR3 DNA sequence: TGTGCCAGCAGTAGAGGGGTCCAGCCCCAGCATTTT. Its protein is CASSRGVQPQHF.

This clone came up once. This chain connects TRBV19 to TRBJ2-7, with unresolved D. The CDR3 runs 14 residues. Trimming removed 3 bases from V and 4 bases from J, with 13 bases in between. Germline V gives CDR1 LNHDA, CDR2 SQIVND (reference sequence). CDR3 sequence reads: CASSILLGRYEQYF. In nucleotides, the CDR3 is TGTGCCAGTAGTATTTTGTTGGGCCGTTACGAGCAGTACTTC.

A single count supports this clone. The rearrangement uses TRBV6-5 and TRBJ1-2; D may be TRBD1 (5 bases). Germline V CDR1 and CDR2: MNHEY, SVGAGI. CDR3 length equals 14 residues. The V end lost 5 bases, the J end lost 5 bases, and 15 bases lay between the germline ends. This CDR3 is CASSRDEVRYGYTF. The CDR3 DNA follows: TGTGCCAGCAGTCGGGACGAGGTTAGATATGGCTACACCTTC.

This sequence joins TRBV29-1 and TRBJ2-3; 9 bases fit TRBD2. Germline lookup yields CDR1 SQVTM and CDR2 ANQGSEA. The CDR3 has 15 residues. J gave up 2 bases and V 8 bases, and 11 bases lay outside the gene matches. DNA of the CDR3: TGCAGCTATTGCCGGAGCGGGGGGACCACAGATACGCAGTATTTT. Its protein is CSYCRSGGTTDTQYF.

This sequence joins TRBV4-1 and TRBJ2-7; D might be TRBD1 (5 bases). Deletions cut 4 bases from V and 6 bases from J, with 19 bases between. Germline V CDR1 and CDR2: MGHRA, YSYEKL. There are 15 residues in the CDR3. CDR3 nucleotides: TGCGCCAGCAGCCCACACAACAGAATCAGGGCCGAGCAGTACTTC. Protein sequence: CASSPHNRIRAEQYF.

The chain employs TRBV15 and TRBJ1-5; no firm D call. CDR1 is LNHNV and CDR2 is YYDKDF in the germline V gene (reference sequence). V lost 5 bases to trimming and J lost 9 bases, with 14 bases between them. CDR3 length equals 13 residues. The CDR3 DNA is TGTGCCACCAGCCCGGTGGGCATCGGGCCCCAGCATTTT. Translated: CATSPVGIGPQHF.

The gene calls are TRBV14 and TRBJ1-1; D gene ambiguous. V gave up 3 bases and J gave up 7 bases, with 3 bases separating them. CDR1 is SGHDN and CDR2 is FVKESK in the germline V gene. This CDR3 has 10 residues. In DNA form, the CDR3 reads TGTGCCAGCAGCCAGAATGAAGCTTTCTTT. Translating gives CASSQNEAFF.

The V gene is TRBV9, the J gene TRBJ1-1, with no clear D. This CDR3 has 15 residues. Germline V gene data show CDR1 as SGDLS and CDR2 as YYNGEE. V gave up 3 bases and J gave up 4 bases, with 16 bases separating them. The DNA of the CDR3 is TGTGCCAGCAGCGCTTTCGGGTCGCAGAGCACTGAAGCTTTCTTT. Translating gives CASSAFGSQSTEAFF.

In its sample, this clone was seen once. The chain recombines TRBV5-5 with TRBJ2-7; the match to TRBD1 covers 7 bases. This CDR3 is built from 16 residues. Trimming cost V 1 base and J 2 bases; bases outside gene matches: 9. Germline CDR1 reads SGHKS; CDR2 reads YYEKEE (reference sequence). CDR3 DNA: TGTGCCAGCAGCTTGTTTCCCGGACAGGACGCCTACGAGCAGTACTTC. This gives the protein CASSLFPGQDAYEQYF.

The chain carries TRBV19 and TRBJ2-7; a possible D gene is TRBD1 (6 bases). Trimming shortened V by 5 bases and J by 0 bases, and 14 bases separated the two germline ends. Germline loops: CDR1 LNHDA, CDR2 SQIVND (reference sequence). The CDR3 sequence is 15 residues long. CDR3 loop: CASSPAGTLSYEQYF. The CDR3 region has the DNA TGTGCCAGTAGTCCCGCTGGGACACTCTCCTACGAGCAGTACTTC.

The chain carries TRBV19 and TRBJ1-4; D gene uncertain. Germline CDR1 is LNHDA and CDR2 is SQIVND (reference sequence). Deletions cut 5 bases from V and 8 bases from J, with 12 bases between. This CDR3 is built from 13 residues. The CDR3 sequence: CASSRQRDEKLFF. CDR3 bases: TGTGCCAGTAGTCGGCAGCGCGACGAAAAACTGTTTTTT.

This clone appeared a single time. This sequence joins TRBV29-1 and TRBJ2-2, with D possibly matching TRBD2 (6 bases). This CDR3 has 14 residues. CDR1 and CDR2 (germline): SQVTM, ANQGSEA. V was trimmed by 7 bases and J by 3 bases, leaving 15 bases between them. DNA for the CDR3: TGCAGCGCCGGAGGGCTACCTGACACCGGGGAGCTGTTTTTT. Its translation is CSAGGLPDTGELFF.

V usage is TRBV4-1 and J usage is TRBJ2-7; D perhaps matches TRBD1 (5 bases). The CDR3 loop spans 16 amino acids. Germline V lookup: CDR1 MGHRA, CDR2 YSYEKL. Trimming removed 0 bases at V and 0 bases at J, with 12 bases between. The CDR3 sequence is CASSQDAGSLSYEQYF. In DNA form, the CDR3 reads TGCGCCAGCAGCCAAGATGCAGGGTCCCTCTCCTACGAGCAGTACTTC.